These 19 T cell receptor beta chains share one sample of origin, sequenced in a study of blood T cell repertoires in COVID-19. This table comes from immunoSEQ multiplex PCR, and its TCRdb copy is limited to in-frame clones, with some not included. The table shows 300,000 to 350,000 clones, with 85% to 90% occurring only once. Sequences were obtained from PBMCs or T cells enriched from blood (not recorded which). These receptor sequences come from a woman under 30 with acute COVID-19.

This sequence joins TRBV6-5 and TRBJ2-7, with D maybe TRBD2 (5 bases). Germline values: CDR1 MNHEY, CDR2 SVGAGI. V dropped 5 bases and J dropped 3 bases, with 14 bases sitting between them. The CDR3 covers 14 residues. CDR3 residues: CASSPFGGGYEQYF. In DNA, the CDR3 is TGTGCCAGCAGTCCCTTTGGAGGAGGCTACGAGCAGTACTTC.

This clone has a single count. This sequence joins TRBV19 and TRBJ2-7; D is perhaps TRBD1 (6 bases). The germline gives CDR1 LNHDA, CDR2 SQIVND (reference sequence). The CDR3 consists of 15 residues. Trimming left V 4 bases short and J 3 bases short, with 16 bases between. This chain's CDR3 is CASSTSGDFGYEQYF. In nucleotides, the CDR3 is TGTGCCAGTAGTACGTCAGGGGATTTCGGCTACGAGCAGTACTTC.

The V call is TRBV6-5, the J call TRBJ2-5, with TRBD1 identical over 8 bases. Looked up from germline, CDR1 is MNHEY and CDR2 is SVGAGI. V gave up 0 bases and J gave up 4 bases; unmatched junction bases: 7. The CDR3 has 16 residues. CDR3 residues: CASSYSMGTGGETQYF. In nucleotides, the CDR3 is TGTGCCAGCAGTTACTCGATGGGTACAGGGGGAGAGACCCAGTACTTC.

This clone turned up a few times. The chain combines TRBV5-1 with TRBJ1-6; 8 nucleotides match TRBD1. The CDR3 sequence is 14 residues long. Germline CDR1 and CDR2: SGHRS and YFSETQ. V lost 3 bases and J lost 7; bases outside the gene matches: 3. The DNA for the CDR3 is TGCGCCAGCAGCTGGGGACAGGCGAATTCACCCCTCCACTTT. The encoded protein is CASSWGQANSPLHF.

V is TRBV9 and J is TRBJ2-3, with 9 bases fitting TRBD1. The CDR3 is 18 residues long. The V and J ends lost 0 bases and 3 bases, in that order; junction bases with no gene match: 11. Germline CDR1 and CDR2: SGDLS and YYNGEE. The CDR3 DNA follows: TGTGCCAGCAGCGTAGCTTCGGGACAGGGTTTAGGGACAGATACGCAGTATTTT. This sequence encodes CASSVASGQGLGTDTQYF. The full variable domain, in which reference TRBV9 and TRBJ2-3 provide the parts outside the CDR3, is DSGVTQTPKHLITATGQRVTLRCSPRSGDLSVYWYQQSLDQGLQFLIQYYNGEERAKGNILERFSAQQFPDLHSELNLSSLELGDSALYFCASSVASGQGLGTDTQYFGPGTRLTVL.

J is TRBJ2-5 and V is TRBV7-2; D is perhaps TRBD2 (5 bases). In germline, CDR1 is SGHTA, CDR2 FQGNSA. The CDR3 is made up of 16 amino acids. Trimming took 2 bases from V and 6 from J, leaving 19 bases between them. The CDR3 DNA sequence: TGTGCCAGCAGCTTACGCTTTACGGGATACAACAAGACCCAGTACTTC. Its translation is CASSLRFTGYNKTQYF.

The chain combines TRBV5-6 with TRBJ2-7; perhaps TRBD2 as D (6 bases). With 3 bases removed from V and 2 bases from J, the gap between germline ends came to 6 bases. The CDR3 runs to 12 residues. Germline CDR1 and CDR2: SGHDT and YYEEEE. CDR3 sequence (DNA): TGTGCCAGCAGCTGGGGGGCCTACGAGCAGTACTTC. Translating gives CASSWGAYEQYF.

The chain employs TRBV12-3 or TRBV12-4 and TRBJ1-2; tentative D call: TRBD1 (6 bases). There are 13 residues in the CDR3. Trimming took 1 base from V and 8 from J, leaving 11 bases between them. CDR3 amino acids: CASSLDRANGYTF. As DNA, the CDR3 is TGTGCCAGCAGTTTAGACAGGGCCAACGGCTACACCTTC.

This clone came up once. The gene calls are TRBV23-1 and TRBJ1-2, with a possible D match to TRBD1 (6 bases). TRBV23-1 is filed as an ORF, its function uncertain. This CDR3 has 17 amino acids. The germline V and J ends were trimmed by 7 bases and 0 bases, with 21 bases remaining between them. The CDR3 loop reads CASTHGPTGSANYGYTF. The CDR3 DNA follows: TGCGCCAGCACCCACGGCCCTACAGGGTCCGCTAACTATGGCTACACCTTC.

The chain recombines TRBV7-3 with TRBJ2-3; D possibly corresponds to TRBD2 (6 bases). CDR3 length: 17 amino acids. CDR1 and CDR2 from the germline V gene are SGHTA and FQGTGA. V was shortened by 1 base and J by 2 bases, with 16 bases between the two germline ends. In DNA form, the CDR3 reads TGTGCCAGCAGCTTAAACCCAACAGGAGGGAACACAGATACGCAGTATTTT. Translation: CASSLNPTGGNTDTQYF.

This chain links TRBV6-5 with TRBJ1-2; D is possibly TRBD1 (5 bases). Germline CDR1 is MNHEY and CDR2 is SVGAGI. With 2 bases removed from V and 6 bases from J, the gap between germline ends came to 10 bases. This CDR3 has 13 residues. CDR3 protein: CASSYRRVDGYTF. The DNA of the CDR3 is TGTGCCAGCAGTTACCGCAGGGTAGATGGCTACACCTTC.

DNA of the CDR3: TGTGCCAGCAGTGAATCTGGGGGGGCGTACACTGAAGCTTTCTTT. Protein: CASSESGGAYTEAFF. The chain joins TRBV6-1 to TRBJ1-1, with D possibly matching TRBD1 (6 bases). V lost 2 bases, J lost 3 bases, and 13 bases lay in between. CDR3 size: 15 residues. Germline V CDR1 and CDR2: MNHNS, SASEGT.

This chain uses TRBV7-9 with TRBJ1-1; 8 bases fit TRBD1. This CDR3 comprises 15 residues. Trimming removed 7 bases from V and 2 bases from J; junction bases left unmatched: 9. The germline CDR1 and CDR2 sequences are SEHNR and FQNEAQ (reference sequence). Here the CDR3 reads CASTLLGTGNTEAFF. CDR3 bases: TGTGCCAGCACCCTCCTAGGGACAGGTAACACTGAAGCTTTCTTT.

The rearrangement joins TRBV9 to TRBJ1-2; the D is unclear. The CDR3 totals 16 residues. Germline V gives CDR1 SGDLS, CDR2 YYNGEE. V was pared by 0 bases and J by 0 bases, with 12 bases between. The CDR3 nucleotides are TGTGCCAGCAGCGTAGCTCCAGGCCCTGCTAACTATGGCTACACCTTC. It yields the protein CASSVAPGPANYGYTF. Full variable domain (outside the CDR3, taken from reference TRBV9 and TRBJ1-2): DSGVTQTPKHLITATGQRVTLRCSPRSGDLSVYWYQQSLDQGLQFLIQYYNGEERAKGNILERFSAQQFPDLHSELNLSSLELGDSALYFCASSVAPGPANYGYTFGSGTRLTVV.

The V call is TRBV6-5, the J call TRBJ2-2; D is possibly TRBD1 (6 bases). Germline CDR1 reads MNHEY; CDR2 reads SVGAGI. The CDR3 is 15 residues long. V was shortened by 5 bases and J by 4 bases, with 14 bases between the two germline ends. The CDR3 coding sequence is TGTGCCAGCAGTCCTACGGGACACTTCACCGGGGAGCTGTTTTTT. Translation: CASSPTGHFTGELFF.

DNA of the CDR3: TGTGCCAGCAACCCCGAGTTGGGTTTGGGCAGGAACATTCAGTACTTC. It specifies CASNPELGLGRNIQYF. This chain connects TRBV28 to TRBJ2-4, with no clear D. The CDR3 sequence is 16 residues long. In germline, CDR1 is MDHEN, CDR2 SYDVKM. Trimming took 7 bases from V and 7 from J, leaving 23 bases between them.

V gene TRBV28 combines with J gene TRBJ1-5, with D possibly TRBD1 on 6 matching bases. The germline V gene encodes CDR1 MDHEN and CDR2 SYDVKM. V was pared by 6 bases and J by 3 bases, with 12 bases between. CDR3 size: 14 residues. The CDR3 DNA sequence: TGTGCCAGCAGCAGACAGGCCCTCAATCAGCCCCAGCATTTT. It yields the protein CASSRQALNQPQHF. Combining the CDR3 with reference TRBV28 and TRBJ1-5 gives the whole variable domain DVKVTQSSRYLVKRTGEKVFLECVQDMDHENMFWYRQDPGLGLRLIYFSYDVKMKEKGDIPEGYSVSREKKERFSLILESASTNQTSMYLCASSRQALNQPQHFGDGTRLSIL.

This chain links TRBV5-6 with TRBJ2-1, with a possible D match to TRBD2 (5 bases). The germline gives CDR1 SGHDT, CDR2 YYEEEE. The CDR3 totals 14 residues. Trimming shortened V by 0 bases and J by 5 bases, and 9 bases separated the two germline ends. For the CDR3, the DNA is TGTGCCAGCAGCTTGGCGGGCGGGCACAATGAGCAGTTCTTC. Protein sequence: CASSLAGGHNEQFF.

The V and J genes are TRBV9 and TRBJ1-4; 10 bases line up with TRBD1. V lost 0 bases, J lost 8 bases, and 7 bases stayed unmatched. CDR1 and CDR2 (germline): SGDLS, YYNGEE. The CDR3 spans 16 residues. The CDR3 DNA follows: TGTGCCAGCAGCGTAGCCCTCGGACAGGGGGGCGAAAAACTGTTTTTT. This sequence encodes CASSVALGQGGEKLFF.